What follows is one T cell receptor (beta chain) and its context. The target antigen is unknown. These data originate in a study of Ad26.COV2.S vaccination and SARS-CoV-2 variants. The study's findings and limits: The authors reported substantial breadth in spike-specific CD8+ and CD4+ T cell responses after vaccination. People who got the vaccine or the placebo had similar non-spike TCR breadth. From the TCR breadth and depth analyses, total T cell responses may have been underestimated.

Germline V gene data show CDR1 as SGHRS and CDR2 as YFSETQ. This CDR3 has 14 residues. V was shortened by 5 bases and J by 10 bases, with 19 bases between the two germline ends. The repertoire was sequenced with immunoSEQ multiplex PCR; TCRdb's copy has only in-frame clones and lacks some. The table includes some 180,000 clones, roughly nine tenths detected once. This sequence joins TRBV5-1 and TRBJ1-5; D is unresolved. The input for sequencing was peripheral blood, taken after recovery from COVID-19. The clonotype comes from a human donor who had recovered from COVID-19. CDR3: CASRPHWDREPQHF. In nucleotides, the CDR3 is TGCGCCAGCAGGCCACATTGGGATCGGGAACCCCAGCATTTT.